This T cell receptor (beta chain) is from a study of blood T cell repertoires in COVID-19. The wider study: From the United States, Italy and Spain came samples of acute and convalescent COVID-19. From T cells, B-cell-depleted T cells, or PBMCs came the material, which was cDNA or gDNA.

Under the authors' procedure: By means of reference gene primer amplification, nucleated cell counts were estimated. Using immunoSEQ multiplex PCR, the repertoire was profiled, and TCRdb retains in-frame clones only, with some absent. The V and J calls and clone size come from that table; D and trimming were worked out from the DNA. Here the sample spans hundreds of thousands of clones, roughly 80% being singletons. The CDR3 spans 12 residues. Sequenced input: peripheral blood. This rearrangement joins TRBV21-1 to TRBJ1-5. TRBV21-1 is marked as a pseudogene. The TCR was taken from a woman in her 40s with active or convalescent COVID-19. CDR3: CARGGHPEPQHF. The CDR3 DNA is TGTGCCAGGGGGGGGCACCCAGAGCCCCAGCATTTT.